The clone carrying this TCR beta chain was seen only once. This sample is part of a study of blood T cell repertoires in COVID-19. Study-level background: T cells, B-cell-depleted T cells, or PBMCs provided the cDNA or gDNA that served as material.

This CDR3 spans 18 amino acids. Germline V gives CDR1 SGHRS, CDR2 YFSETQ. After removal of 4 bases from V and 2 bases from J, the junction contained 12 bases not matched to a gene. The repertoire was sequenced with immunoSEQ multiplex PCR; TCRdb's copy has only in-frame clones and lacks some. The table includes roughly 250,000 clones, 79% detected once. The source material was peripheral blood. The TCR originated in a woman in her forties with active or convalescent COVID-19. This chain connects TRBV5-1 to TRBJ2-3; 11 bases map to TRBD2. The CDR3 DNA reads TGCGCCAGCAGCAAAACTAGCGGGGGCACCCCGGACACAGATACGCAGTATTTT. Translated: CASSKTSGGTPDTDTQYF.